These 24 T cell receptor beta chains originate from one sample sequenced in a study of neurological immune-mediated disorders. Via MiXCR, TCRdb re-called the 5' RACE reads, giving one row per CDR3 protein. The table lists tens of thousands of distinct CDR3 sequences, about 13% of them singletons. Material for sequencing was PBMCs. The receptors were gathered from a woman between 55 and 75 years old with HTLV-1-associated myelopathy (HAM/TSP).

This clonotype has ten or more counts. The chain uses TRBV5-1 and TRBJ2-7; 10 bases match TRBD1. J gave up 2 bases and V 0 bases, and 2 bases lay outside the gene matches. From germline, CDR1 is SGHRS and CDR2 YFSETQ. The CDR3 length is 15 residues. DNA of the CDR3: TGCGCCAGCAGCTTGGGACAGGGGGCAACCTACGAGCAGTACTTC. This gives the protein CASSLGQGATYEQYF.

A note on this clonotype: The junction does not match germline at one end; this may be a read error. The chain combines TRBV5-1 with TRBJ1-3; tentatively, D is TRBD1 (6 bases). CDR3 length: 15 amino acids. Germline V CDR1 and CDR2: SGHRS, YFSETQ. CDR3 nucleotide sequence: TGCGCCAGCAGCCCAGGACAGCCCTCAGGAAACAACATATATTTT. Its protein is CASSPGQPSGNNIYF.

With respect to this clonotype: Its ends do not fully match the called genes, so a read error is possible. The J gene is TRBJ1-1, the V gene TRBV5-1; possible D gene TRBD1, 5 bases. The germline gives CDR1 SGHRS, CDR2 YFSETQ. The CDR3 contains 14 residues. CDR3 in amino acids: CASSLGVQGTAAFF. For the CDR3, the DNA is TGCGCCAGCAGCTTGGGGGTACAAGGGACTGCAGCTTTCTTT.

This clonotype has at least ten counts. V and J are TRBV12-3 or TRBV12-4 and TRBJ2-4; tentative D call: TRBD2 (5 bases). The CDR3 sequence is 15 residues long. V was trimmed by 3 bases and J by 3 bases, leaving 12 bases between them. The CDR3 spells CASSFASGGKNIQYF. The CDR3 DNA sequence: TGTGCCAGCAGTTTCGCAAGCGGAGGCAAAAACATTCAGTACTTC.

This clonotype came up many times. The CDR3 DNA sequence: TGTGCCAGCAGCCCTCAAGCGGATTCCTACGAGCAGTACTTC. Translated: CASSPQADSYEQYF. V is TRBV7-6 and J is TRBJ2-7; D may be TRBD2 (5 bases). There are 14 residues in the CDR3. V was clipped by 5 bases and J by 1 base, with 12 bases between them. Germline lookup yields CDR1 SGHVS and CDR2 FNYEAQ.

This clonotype has a count of ten or more. This chain links TRBV20-1 with TRBJ2-5; TRBD1 might be the D (7 bases). V gave up 2 bases and J gave up 4 bases, with 17 bases separating them. CDR3 length: 15 amino acids. The germline V gene has CDR1 DFQATT and CDR2 SNEGSKA (reference sequence). DNA of the CDR3: TGCAGTGCTAGATTCTCAGGGGGGAGCCCAGAGACCCAGTACTTC. Protein: CSARFSGGSPETQYF.

This clonotype was seen ten or more times. V usage is TRBV3-1 and J usage is TRBJ2-5, with 13 bases aligning to TRBD2. Germline V lookup: CDR1 LGHDT, CDR2 YNNKEL (reference sequence). The CDR3 has 16 amino acids. After removal of 1 base from V and 4 bases from J, the junction contained 3 bases not matched to a gene. The CDR3, as DNA: TGTGCCAGCAGCCAAGCGGGACTAGCGGGACGAGAGACCCAGTACTTC. Its translation is CASSQAGLAGRETQYF.

This clonotype was picked up many times. V usage is TRBV7-2 and J usage is TRBJ2-1; the match to TRBD2 covers 11 bases. V lost 0 bases and J lost 2; bases outside the gene matches: 9. The germline gives CDR1 SGHTA, CDR2 FQGNSA. This CDR3 region has 19 residues. The CDR3 sequence is CASSLAGPSGGTTYNEQFF. CDR3 DNA: TGTGCCAGCAGCTTAGCGGGGCCTAGCGGGGGGACCACCTACAATGAGCAGTTCTTC.

This clonotype was detected many times. V usage is TRBV12-3 or TRBV12-4 and J usage is TRBJ2-5; 10 nucleotides agree with TRBD1. The trim removed 5 bases at V and 2 bases at J, leaving 11 bases unmatched. This CDR3 region has 17 residues. CDR3 in amino acids: CASSKIQGQGLQETQYF. DNA of the CDR3: TGTGCCAGCAGTAAGATACAGGGACAGGGGCTACAAGAGACCCAGTACTTC.

This clonotype appeared many times. The gene calls are TRBV20-1 and TRBJ1-1; D is perhaps TRBD1 (6 bases). This CDR3 has 13 amino acids. Germline V gene data show CDR1 as DFQATT and CDR2 as SNEGSKA (reference sequence). V lost 6 bases and J lost 2, with 13 bases in between. The CDR3 loop reads CSAGQGPNTEAFF. DNA of the CDR3: TGCAGTGCAGGCCAGGGGCCCAACACTGAAGCTTTCTTT.

This clonotype was observed at least ten times. The chain employs TRBV29-1 and TRBJ1-3; D remains unclear. The germline gives CDR1 SQVTM, CDR2 ANQGSEA. V was cut by 7 bases and J by 0 bases, with 7 bases left in between. The CDR3 runs 12 residues. The DNA for the CDR3 is TGCAGCGGTATTAGCTCTGGAAACACCATATATTTT. It translates to CSGISSGNTIYF.

This clonotype was observed many times. This chain uses TRBV20-1 with TRBJ2-1; 8 nucleotides agree with TRBD2. Germline CDR1 reads DFQATT; CDR2 reads SNEGSKA (reference sequence). V shed 0 bases and J 5 bases; nucleotides not matched to a gene: 24. This CDR3 is 21 amino acids long. CDR3 residues: CSARDGRGEQSWLAPNNEQFF. CDR3 DNA: TGCAGTGCTAGAGACGGGAGGGGGGAGCAGTCGTGGCTAGCGCCAAACAATGAGCAGTTCTTC.

This rearrangement joins TRBV12-3 or TRBV12-4 to TRBJ2-7; the D gene is possibly TRBD1 (5 bases). V was cut by 5 bases and J by 6 bases, with 14 bases left in between. The CDR3 contains 13 residues. The CDR3 DNA reads as TGTGCCAGCAGTCCTTCCCCCCAGGGCGAGCAGTACTTC. Translated, it gives CASSPSPQGEQYF.

This clonotype was recorded many times. The J gene is TRBJ2-7, the V gene TRBV12-3 or TRBV12-4; TRBD2 agrees at 9 bases. CDR3 size: 15 residues. The trim removed 5 bases at V and 2 bases at J, leaving 7 bases unmatched. CDR3 amino acids: CASSPRTSVTYEQYF. The CDR3, as DNA: TGTGCCAGCAGTCCTCGGACTAGCGTCACCTACGAGCAGTACTTC.

This clonotype was counted ten times or more. V gene TRBV20-1 combines with J gene TRBJ2-3; 9 positions agree with TRBD2. Germline CDR1 and CDR2: DFQATT and SNEGSKA (reference sequence). The CDR3 consists of 15 residues. V shed 7 bases, J shed 4 bases, and the junction held 12 bases outside the gene matches. CDR3: CSVSTIAGAPDTQYF. In DNA form, the CDR3 reads TGCAGTGTTAGTACCATAGCGGGAGCCCCAGATACGCAGTATTTT.

This clonotype was counted at least ten times. The V and J genes are TRBV3-1 and TRBJ2-7; 7 nucleotides match TRBD1. The V gene end was trimmed by 1 base and the J gene end by 3 bases; junction bases not matched to a gene: 6. CDR1 and CDR2 (germline): LGHDT, YNNKEL (reference sequence). CDR3 length equals 15 residues. The CDR3 region has the DNA TGTGCCAGCAGCCAAGGCCGGGACAGCTACTACGAGCAGTACTTC. This codes for CASSQGRDSYYEQYF.

This clonotype has only a few counts. The genes are TRBV6-5 and TRBJ1-2, with D possibly matching TRBD1 (5 bases). V lost 5 bases and J lost 2, with 15 bases in between. CDR3 size: 15 residues. Germline V gives CDR1 MNHEY, CDR2 SVGAGI. The CDR3 DNA follows: TGTGCCAGCAGTCGGATGGGACCGCGAAACTATGGCTACACCTTC. Translated: CASSRMGPRNYGYTF.

The chain uses TRBV20-1 and TRBJ2-7; possible D gene TRBD2, 6 bases. The J call may be in error: the DNA end matches TRBJ2-1 better. CDR1 DFQATT and CDR2 SNEGSKA come from the germline V gene (reference sequence). The CDR3 has 14 residues. CDR3 sequence reads: CSAPAIGSSYEQFF. As DNA, the CDR3 is TGCAGTGCTCCCGCTATCGGGAGCTCCTACGAGCAGTTCTTC.

By proportion, this clonotype is medium-sized. This rearrangement joins TRBV20-1 to TRBJ2-3; 7 bases are a match to TRBD2. This CDR3 region has 15 residues. The ends lost 5 bases at V and 3 bases at J; junction bases unmatched: 11. Germline assignment: CDR1 DFQATT and CDR2 SNEGSKA (reference sequence). The CDR3, as DNA: TGCAGTGCTCCCCCCAGAGGGAGGGGAACAGATACGCAGTATTTT. This encodes CSAPPRGRGTDTQYF.

This clonotype was detected ten times or more. V is TRBV28 and J is TRBJ1-1, with D unresolved. The CDR3 contains 11 residues. The V end was cut by 6 bases, the J end by 5 bases, with 7 bases between. Germline loops: CDR1 MDHEN, CDR2 SYDVKM. CDR3 in amino acids: CASRSGTEAFF. The DNA of the CDR3 is TGTGCCAGCAGGTCTGGGACTGAAGCTTTCTTT. Drawing the rest from reference TRBV28 and TRBJ1-1, the complete variable domain is DVKVTQSSRYLVKRTGEKVFLECVQDMDHENMFWYRQDPGLGLRLIYFSYDVKMKEKGDIPEGYSVSREKKERFSLILESASTNQTSMYLCASRSGTEAFFGQGTRLTVV.

This clonotype was recorded many times. The V call is TRBV4-1, the J call TRBJ2-3, with a weak D call TRBD2 (6 bases). Between the trimmed V and J ends, which lost 4 bases and 10 bases, there was a span of 24 bases. The length of the CDR3 is 16 residues. Germline lookup yields CDR1 MGHRA and CDR2 YSYEKL. The CDR3 region has the DNA TGCGCCAGCAGCCCACTAGAGGCTAGCGCCGTTGTAGCGCAGTATTTT. This sequence encodes CASSPLEASAVVAQYF.

This clonotype appeared a few times. The chain combines TRBV18 with TRBJ2-1, with D possibly matching TRBD2 (5 bases). Trimming removed 4 bases from V and 0 bases from J, with 13 bases in between. The CDR3 loop spans 16 amino acids. Germline-derived CDR1 and CDR2 are KGHSH and LQKENI. DNA of the CDR3: TGTGCCAGCTCACTGTCGTCGGGGAGCTCCTACAATGAGCAGTTCTTC. It codes for CASSLSSGSSYNEQFF.

This clonotype has a count of ten or more. This chain connects TRBV12-3 or TRBV12-4 to TRBJ2-5; D is ambiguous. The CDR3 contains 13 residues. V was clipped by 3 bases and J by 1 base, with 6 bases between them. This chain's CDR3 is CASSFKPQETQYF. The CDR3 DNA sequence: TGTGCCAGCAGTTTCAAACCCCAAGAGACCCAGTACTTC.

This clonotype was counted many times. The chain links TRBV27 to TRBJ2-1; no reliable D call. Trimming pared 6 bases from V and 8 bases from J, leaving 17 bases between. The CDR3 has 14 residues. Per germline, CDR1 MNHEY and CDR2 SMNVEV (reference sequence). The CDR3 loop reads CASSPLGFSDEQFF. The CDR3 DNA reads TGTGCCAGCAGCCCCCTGGGATTCAGCGATGAGCAGTTCTTC.